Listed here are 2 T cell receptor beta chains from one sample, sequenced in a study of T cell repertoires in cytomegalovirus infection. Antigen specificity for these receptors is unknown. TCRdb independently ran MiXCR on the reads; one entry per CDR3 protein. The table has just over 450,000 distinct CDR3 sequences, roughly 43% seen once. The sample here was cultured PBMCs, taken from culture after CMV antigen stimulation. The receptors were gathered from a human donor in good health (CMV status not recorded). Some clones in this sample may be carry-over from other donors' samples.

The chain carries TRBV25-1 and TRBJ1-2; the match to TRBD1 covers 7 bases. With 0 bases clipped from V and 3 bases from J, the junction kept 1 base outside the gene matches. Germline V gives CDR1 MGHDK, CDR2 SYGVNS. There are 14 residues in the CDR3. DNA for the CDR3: TGTGCCAGCAGTGAATATACAGGGGACTATGGCTACACCTTC. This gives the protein CASSEYTGDYGYTF.

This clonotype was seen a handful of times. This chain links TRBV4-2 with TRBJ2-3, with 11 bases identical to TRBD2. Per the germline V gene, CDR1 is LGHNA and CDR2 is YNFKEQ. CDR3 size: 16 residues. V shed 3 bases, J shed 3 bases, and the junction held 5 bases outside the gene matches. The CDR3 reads CASSQGSSGGTDTQYF. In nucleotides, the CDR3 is TGTGCCAGCAGCCAGGGGTCTAGCGGGGGGACAGATACGCAGTATTTT.